This entry lists 17 T cell receptor beta chains sequenced from one sample in a study of T cell clusters in autoimmune cytopenias. One tube held mixed TRB-A and TRB-B primer pools for touch-down PCR. TCRdb re-analyzed the multiplex PCR reads; it lists each CDR3 protein once, without DNA. This table lists fewer than 6,500 distinct CDR3 sequences. Each sample's input was approximately 0.25 ug genomic DNA, some 34,000 genome equivalents. Sequencing input: peripheral blood. The receptor set was obtained from a human donor with an autoimmune cytopenia or autoimmune hepatitis (not recorded which).

The chain combines TRBV28 with TRBJ1-2. The CDR3 totals 16 residues. The germline V gene encodes CDR1 MDHEN and CDR2 SYDVKM. The CDR3 here is CASSQQNTALNYGYTF.

According to its frequency, this clonotype is medium-sized. The V gene is TRBV6-5, the J gene TRBJ1-6; TCRdb's D gene call, TRBD1, goes unchecked for lack of DNA. This CDR3 is 16 amino acids long. In germline, CDR1 is MNHEY, CDR2 SVGAGI. The CDR3 loop is CASSDKQGLNNSPLHF.

This clonotype counts as medium-sized (0.01 to 0.1%) by frequency. The chain uses TRBV20-1 and TRBJ2-3; absent DNA, TCRdb's TRBD1 call cannot be checked. Germline V gene lookup returns CDR1 DFQATT and CDR2 SNEGSKA (reference sequence). There are 14 residues in the CDR3. This CDR3 reads CSAIPSDRTDTQYF.

This clonotype is classed as medium-sized (0.01 to 0.1%) by frequency. V gene TRBV20-1 combines with J gene TRBJ1-2; TCRdb outputs TRBD1, but without DNA this stays unchecked. The CDR3 sequence is 12 residues long. CDR1 is DFQATT, CDR2 SNEGSKA, per germline (reference sequence). The CDR3: CSAEGQGKGYTF.

This clonotype is classed as medium-sized by frequency. V usage is TRBV7-9 and J usage is TRBJ2-7; TCRdb returns TRBD1, unconfirmable since there is no DNA. This CDR3 spans 15 amino acids. Germline V gene data show CDR1 as SEHNR and CDR2 as FQNEAQ (reference sequence). The chain's CDR3 is CASSSRQGAAYEQYF.

This clonotype counts as medium-sized by frequency. The rearrangement joins TRBV20-1 to TRBJ1-2; TCRdb reports TRBD1, a call that lacks DNA to check it against. The length of the CDR3 is 13 residues. Germline CDR1 is DFQATT and CDR2 is SNEGSKA (reference sequence). CDR3: CSATMFTGDGYTF.

Considering frequency, this clonotype is medium-sized. The chain joins TRBV6-5 to TRBJ1-2; TCRdb lists TRBD1, though no DNA is available to test this call. The CDR3 is made up of 13 amino acids. Looked up from germline, CDR1 is MNHEY and CDR2 is SVGAGI. The CDR3 spells CASSYDGRGGYTF.

This clonotype registers medium-sized (0.01 to 0.1%) by frequency. This chain uses TRBV7-2 with TRBJ2-5. The length of the CDR3 is 14 residues. CDR1 is SGHTA, CDR2 FQGNSA, per germline. The chain's CDR3 is CASSFRGTQETQYF.

The chain recombines TRBV10-3 with TRBJ2-5. Per the germline V gene, CDR1 is ENHRY and CDR2 is SYGVKD. This CDR3 is built from 12 residues. The CDR3 sequence: CAIREPSETQYF.

The chain employs TRBV4-1 and TRBJ2-7; absent DNA, TCRdb's TRBD2 call cannot be checked. CDR1 is MGHRA, CDR2 YSYEKL, per germline. The length of the CDR3 is 13 residues. CDR3: CASSQDGGYEQYF.

This clonotype shows up as medium-sized by frequency. The CDR3 loop is CSATGSRGNTEAFF. V usage is TRBV29-1 and J usage is TRBJ1-1; TCRdb lists TRBD1, though no DNA is available to test this call. This CDR3 region has 14 residues. Germline loops: CDR1 SQVTM, CDR2 ANQGSEA.

According to its frequency, this clonotype is medium-sized. The rearrangement uses TRBV5-1 and TRBJ2-2; with no DNA, the TCRdb D assignment of TRBD1 cannot be verified. Per germline, CDR1 SGHRS and CDR2 YFSETQ. The CDR3 totals 13 residues. This CDR3 reads CASSLGRTGELFF.

In terms of frequency, this clonotype is medium-sized. The chain couples TRBV29-1 to TRBJ1-1. The CDR3 loop spans 11 amino acids. Germline V gene data show CDR1 as SQVTM and CDR2 as ANQGSEA. CDR3 sequence reads: CSVVRNTEAFF.

This clonotype is called medium-sized based on its frequency. The genes are TRBV27 and TRBJ1-2. The germline V gene has CDR1 MNHEY and CDR2 SMNVEV (reference sequence). CDR3 size: 13 residues. CDR3 sequence reads: CASSLGSNYGYTF.

This clonotype shows up as medium-sized by frequency. This sequence joins TRBV11-2 and TRBJ2-7; absent DNA, TCRdb's TRBD1 call cannot be checked. Germline-derived CDR1 and CDR2 are SGHAT and FQNNGV. This CDR3 has 15 amino acids. The CDR3 region is CASSVDRSPSYEQYF.

By frequency, this clonotype is medium-sized (0.01 to 0.1%). The chain joins TRBV20-1 to TRBJ1-1. The CDR3 is made up of 14 amino acids. From germline, CDR1 is DFQATT and CDR2 SNEGSKA (reference sequence). The CDR3 here is CSARTASGNTEAFF.

Considering frequency, this clonotype is medium-sized. The V gene is TRBV5-5, the J gene TRBJ1-3. The CDR3 is 15 residues long. The germline CDR1 and CDR2 sequences are SGHKS and YYEKEE (reference sequence). CDR3: CASSLRPDGGNTIYF.